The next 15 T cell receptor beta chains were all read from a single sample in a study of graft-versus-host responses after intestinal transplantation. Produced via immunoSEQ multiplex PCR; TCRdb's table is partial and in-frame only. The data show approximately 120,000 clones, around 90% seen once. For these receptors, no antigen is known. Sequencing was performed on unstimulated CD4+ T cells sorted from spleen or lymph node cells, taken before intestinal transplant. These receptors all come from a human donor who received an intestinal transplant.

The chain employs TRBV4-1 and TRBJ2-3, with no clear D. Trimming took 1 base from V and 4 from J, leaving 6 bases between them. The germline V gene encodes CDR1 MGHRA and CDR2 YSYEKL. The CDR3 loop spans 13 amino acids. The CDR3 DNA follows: TGCGCCAGCAGCCAAGTTGAGCCAGATACGCAGTATTTT. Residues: CASSQVEPDTQYF.

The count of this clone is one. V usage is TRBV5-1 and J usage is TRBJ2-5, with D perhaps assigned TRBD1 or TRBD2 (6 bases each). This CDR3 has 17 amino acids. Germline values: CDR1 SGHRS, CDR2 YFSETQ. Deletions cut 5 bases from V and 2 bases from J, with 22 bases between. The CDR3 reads CASSKNLGASGQETQYF. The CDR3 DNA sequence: TGCGCCAGCAGTAAGAACTTGGGGGCCAGCGGGCAAGAGACCCAGTACTTC.

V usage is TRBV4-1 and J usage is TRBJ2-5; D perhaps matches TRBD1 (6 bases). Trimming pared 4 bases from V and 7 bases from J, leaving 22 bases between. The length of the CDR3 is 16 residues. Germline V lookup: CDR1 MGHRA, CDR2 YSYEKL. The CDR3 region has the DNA TGCGCCAGCAGCCTCCCGACTGAAGGGGGAGAGGGGACCCAGTACTTC. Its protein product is CASSLPTEGGEGTQYF.

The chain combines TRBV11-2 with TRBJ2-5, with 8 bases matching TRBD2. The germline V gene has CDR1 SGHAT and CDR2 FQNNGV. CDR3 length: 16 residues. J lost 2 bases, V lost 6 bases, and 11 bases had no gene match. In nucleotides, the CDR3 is TGTGCCAGCAGTCAAGGGGTAGCGGGGACGCAAGAGACCCAGTACTTC. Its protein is CASSQGVAGTQETQYF.

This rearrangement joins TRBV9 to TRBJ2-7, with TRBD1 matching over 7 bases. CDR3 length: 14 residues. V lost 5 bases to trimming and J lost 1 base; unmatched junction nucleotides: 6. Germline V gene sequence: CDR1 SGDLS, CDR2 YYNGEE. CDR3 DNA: TGTGCCAGCAGTGCGACAGGGAATTCCTACGAGCAGTACTTC. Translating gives CASSATGNSYEQYF.

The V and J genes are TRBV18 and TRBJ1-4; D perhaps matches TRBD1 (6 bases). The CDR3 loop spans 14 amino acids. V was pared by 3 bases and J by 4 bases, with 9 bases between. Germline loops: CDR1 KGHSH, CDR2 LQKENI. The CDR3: CASSPDRFNEKLFF. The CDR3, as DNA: TGTGCCAGCTCACCCGACAGGTTTAATGAAAAACTGTTTTTT.

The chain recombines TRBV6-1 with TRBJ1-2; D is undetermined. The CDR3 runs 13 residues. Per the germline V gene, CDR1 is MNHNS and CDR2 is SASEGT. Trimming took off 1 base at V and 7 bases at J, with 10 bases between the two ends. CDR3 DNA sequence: TGTGCCAGCAGTGAAGGTGCGGGGAGTGGCTACACCTTC. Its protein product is CASSEGAGSGYTF.

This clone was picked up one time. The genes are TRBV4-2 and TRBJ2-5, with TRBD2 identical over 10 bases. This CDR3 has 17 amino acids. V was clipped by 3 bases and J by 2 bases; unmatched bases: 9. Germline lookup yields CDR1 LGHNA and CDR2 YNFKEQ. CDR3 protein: CASSHSPRSGGQETQYF. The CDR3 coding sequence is TGTGCCAGCAGCCACTCCCCGCGTAGCGGGGGGCAAGAGACCCAGTACTTC.

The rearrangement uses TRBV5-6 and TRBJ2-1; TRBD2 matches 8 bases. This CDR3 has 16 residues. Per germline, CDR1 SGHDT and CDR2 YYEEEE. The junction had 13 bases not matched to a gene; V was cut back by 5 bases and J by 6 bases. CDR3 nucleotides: TGTGCCAGCAGGTTCCGGGGGGGCTCTTTCGTCAATGAGCAGTTCTTC. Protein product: CASRFRGGSFVNEQFF.

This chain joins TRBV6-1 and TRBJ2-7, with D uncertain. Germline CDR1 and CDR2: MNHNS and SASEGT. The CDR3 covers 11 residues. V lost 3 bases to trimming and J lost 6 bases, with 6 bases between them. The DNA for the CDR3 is TGTGCCAGCAGTGATGGCCTCGAGCAGTACTTC. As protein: CASSDGLEQYF.

CDR3 sequence (DNA): TGTGCCAGAAGCTTACCAGTACCACCTGGAAACACCATATATTTT. It is translated as CARSLPVPPGNTIYF. The chain employs TRBV5-3 and TRBJ1-3; D is ambiguous. TRBV5-3 is filed as an ORF, its function uncertain. The CDR3 totals 15 residues. The ends were cut back, 2 bases at V and 2 bases at J, with 11 bases in the middle.

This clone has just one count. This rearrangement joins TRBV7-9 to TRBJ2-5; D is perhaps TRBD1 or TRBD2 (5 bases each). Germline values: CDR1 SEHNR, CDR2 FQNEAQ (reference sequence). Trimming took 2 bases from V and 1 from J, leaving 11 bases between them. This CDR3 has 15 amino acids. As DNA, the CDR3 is TGTGCCAGCAGCTTACCGGGACGGATCCAAGAGACCCAGTACTTC. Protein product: CASSLPGRIQETQYF.

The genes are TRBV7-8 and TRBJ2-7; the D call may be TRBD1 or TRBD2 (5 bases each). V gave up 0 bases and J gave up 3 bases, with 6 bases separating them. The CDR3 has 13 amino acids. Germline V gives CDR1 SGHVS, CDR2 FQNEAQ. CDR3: CASSLAGDYEQYF. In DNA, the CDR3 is TGTGCCAGCAGCTTAGCGGGGGACTACGAGCAGTACTTC.

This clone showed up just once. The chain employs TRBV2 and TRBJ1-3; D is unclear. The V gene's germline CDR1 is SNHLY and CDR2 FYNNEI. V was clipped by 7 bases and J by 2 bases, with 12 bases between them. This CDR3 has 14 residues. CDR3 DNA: TGTGCCAGCAACGAAGGGTCGACTGGAAACACCATATATTTT. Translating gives CASNEGSTGNTIYF.

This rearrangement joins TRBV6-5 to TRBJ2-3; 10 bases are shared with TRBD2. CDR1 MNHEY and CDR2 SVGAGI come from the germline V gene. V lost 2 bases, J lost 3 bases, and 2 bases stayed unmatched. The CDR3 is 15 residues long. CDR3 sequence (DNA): TGTGCCAGCAGTTACAAACTAGCGGGGACAGATACGCAGTATTTT. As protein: CASSYKLAGTDTQYF.